Below are 21 T cell receptor beta chains sequenced from a single sample in a study of Graves' ophthalmopathy and Graves' hyperthyroidism. The sequenced template was RNA, covering the TCR beta CDR3 region. HTBI primers were employed in first-round RT-PCR, then a second-round multiplex PCR followed. TCRdb called the multiplex PCR reads again in MiXCR, with one record for every CDR3 protein. The sample yields hundreds of thousands of distinct CDR3 sequences, 20% to 25% seen once. Sequenced material: peripheral blood. Every receptor here comes from a young woman with stable Graves' hyperthyroidism.

This clonotype was seen at least ten times. The chain carries TRBV6-2 or TRBV6-3 and TRBJ2-7; 8 bases map to TRBD1. CDR1 and CDR2 from the germline V gene are MNHEY and SVGEGT. Unmatched junction bases numbered 4, after V lost 6 bases and J lost 3 bases. The CDR3 length is 13 residues. CDR3 in DNA: TGTGCCAGCAGCAGACAGGGGCTCTACGAGCAGTACTTC. It codes for CASSRQGLYEQYF.

Ten or more counts support this clonotype. The gene calls are TRBV12-3 or TRBV12-4 and TRBJ1-2; D might be TRBD1 (6 bases). With 6 bases removed from V and 8 bases from J, the gap between germline ends came to 13 bases. The CDR3 has 12 amino acids. CDR3 in DNA: TGTGCCAGCAGCCCCCAGGGGAACGGCTACACCTTC. This gives the protein CASSPQGNGYTF.

This clonotype was observed many times. The V gene is TRBV2, the J gene TRBJ1-5; D may be TRBD1 (5 bases). Trimming left V 4 bases short and J 7 bases short, with 11 bases between. The CDR3 covers 13 residues. Per the germline V gene, CDR1 is SNHLY and CDR2 is FYNNEI. The CDR3 reads CASSGFGDQPQHF. Here the CDR3 DNA reads TGTGCCAGCAGTGGATTCGGGGACCAGCCCCAGCATTTT.

This clonotype appeared many times. The chain links TRBV14 to TRBJ2-5; D ambiguous. V lost 0 bases and J lost 5, with 7 bases in between. This CDR3 comprises 13 residues. CDR1 is SGHDN, CDR2 FVKESK, per germline. CDR3 in amino acids: CASSQEMAETQYF. The CDR3 nucleotides read TGTGCCAGCAGCCAAGAAATGGCTGAGACCCAGTACTTC.

The genes are TRBV6-5 and TRBJ2-7, with D unresolved. CDR3 length: 14 residues. V was clipped by 2 bases and J by 2 bases, with 10 bases between them. CDR1 is MNHEY and CDR2 is SVGAGI in the germline V gene. This CDR3 is CASSYLGTTYEQYF. In DNA, the CDR3 is TGTGCCAGCAGTTACCTGGGCACAACCTACGAGCAGTACTTC.

This clonotype was detected many times. The J gene is TRBJ2-5, the V gene TRBV4-2, with TRBD2 matching 10 bases. V was clipped by 2 bases and J by 1 base; unmatched bases: 7. The CDR3 covers 17 residues. Germline CDR1 and CDR2: LGHNA and YNFKEQ. The CDR3 protein is CASSQIFSGRAQETQYF. The CDR3 DNA reads as TGTGCCAGCAGCCAAATCTTCAGCGGGAGGGCCCAAGAGACCCAGTACTTC.

The chain recombines TRBV9 with TRBJ2-3; 12 nucleotides match TRBD1. The junction had 8 bases not matched to a gene; V was cut back by 4 bases and J by 5 bases. This CDR3 contains 16 residues. Germline V CDR1 and CDR2: SGDLS, YYNGEE. CDR3 sequence (DNA): TGTGCCAGCAGCCAAATGGGACAGGGGGCTATAGATACGCAGTATTTT. Its protein is CASSQMGQGAIDTQYF. Drawing the rest from reference TRBV9 and TRBJ2-3, the complete variable domain is DSGVTQTPKHLITATGQRVTLRCSPRSGDLSVYWYQQSLDQGLQFLIQYYNGEERAKGNILERFSAQQFPDLHSELNLSSLELGDSALYFCASSQMGQGAIDTQYFGPGTRLTVL.

This clonotype was picked up many times. The CDR3 is CASSEGAGPPYEQYF. Written as DNA, the CDR3 is TGTGCCAGCAGTGAAGGGGCTGGGCCACCCTACGAGCAGTACTTC. The rearrangement uses TRBV2 and TRBJ2-7, with D unresolved. V dropped 1 base and J dropped 2 bases, with 12 bases sitting between them. The length of the CDR3 is 15 residues. Germline V lookup: CDR1 SNHLY, CDR2 FYNNEI.

V usage is TRBV6-2 or TRBV6-3 and J usage is TRBJ1-5; 10 positions match TRBD1. V lost 4 bases to trimming and J lost 4 bases; unmatched junction nucleotides: 13. Germline CDR1 reads MNHEY; CDR2 reads SVGEGT. The CDR3 is 18 amino acids. This CDR3 is CASSSAGTGVGLNQPQHF. The CDR3 bases are TGTGCCAGCAGTTCAGCCGGGACAGGGGTTGGGTTGAATCAGCCCCAGCATTTT.

This clonotype appeared many times. The chain couples TRBV11-2 to TRBJ1-6; no reliable D call. The CDR3 extends over 14 amino acids. The germline CDR1 and CDR2 sequences are SGHAT and FQNNGV. The V end was cut by 1 base, the J end by 8 bases, with 9 bases between. The CDR3: CASSLGQTYSPLHF. CDR3 nucleotides: TGTGCCAGCAGCTTAGGGCAGACATATTCACCCCTCCACTTT.

This clonotype was detected many times. The V gene is TRBV7-9, the J gene TRBJ1-2; D is unresolved. The ends were cut back, 4 bases at V and 8 bases at J, with 11 bases in the middle. CDR1 is SEHNR and CDR2 is FQNEAQ in the germline V gene (reference sequence). The CDR3 has 12 amino acids. CDR3 loop: CASSSNWWGYTF. CDR3 sequence (DNA): TGTGCCAGCAGCTCAAACTGGTGGGGCTACACCTTC.

This clonotype has at least ten counts. This sequence joins TRBV11-2 and TRBJ2-7; no clear D. The CDR3 is made up of 15 amino acids. Germline V gene sequence: CDR1 SGHAT, CDR2 FQNNGV. The V end was cut by 0 bases, the J end by 2 bases, with 11 bases between. In DNA form, the CDR3 reads TGTGCCAGCAGCTTAGATCCAGGTCCTACCTACGAGCAGTACTTC. Amino acids: CASSLDPGPTYEQYF.

In this sample, this clonotype turned up many times. V is TRBV28 and J is TRBJ2-5; 8 nucleotides line up with TRBD2. The CDR3 has 14 amino acids. V was clipped by 11 bases and J by 4 bases; unmatched bases: 12. Germline CDR1 MDHEN, CDR2 SYDVKM. As DNA, the CDR3 is TGTGCCGGGGGGGGAGCGGGAGCCCCAGAGACCCAGTACTTC. Translation: CAGGGAGAPETQYF.

This clonotype was found a few times. The gene calls are TRBV11-2 and TRBJ2-5; unclear D gene. Looked up from germline, CDR1 is SGHAT and CDR2 is FQNNGV. V was pared by 3 bases and J by 7 bases, with 6 bases between. This CDR3 has 11 amino acids. The CDR3 region is CASSLLGTQYF. CDR3 sequence (DNA): TGTGCCAGCAGCTTGTTGGGGACCCAGTACTTC. The full variable domain, its missing parts supplied by reference TRBV11-2 and TRBJ2-5, is EAGVAQSPRYKIIEKRQSVAFWCNPISGHATLYWYQQILGQGPKLLIQFQNNGVVDDSQLPKDRFSAERLKGVDSTLKIQPAKLEDSAVYLCASSLLGTQYFGPGTRLLVL.

This clonotype was counted many times. This sequence joins TRBV30 and TRBJ2-7, with D possibly being TRBD2 (7 bases). Germline V gene lookup returns CDR1 GTSNPN and CDR2 SVGIG (reference sequence). This CDR3 region has 13 residues. Trimming removed 0 bases from V and 5 bases from J, with 11 bases in between. The CDR3 coding sequence is TGTGCCTGGAGTGTCGGGGGGCCAAACGAGCAGTACTTC. It encodes CAWSVGGPNEQYF.

The chain couples TRBV24-1 to TRBJ2-3; the match to TRBD2 covers 11 bases. The V gene end was trimmed by 3 bases and the J gene end by 1 base; junction bases not matched to a gene: 2. CDR1 and CDR2 from the germline V gene are KGHDR and SFDVKD. This CDR3 has 16 amino acids. CDR3 DNA sequence: TGTGCCACCAGTGATGCTAGCGGGAGGCGCACAGATACGCAGTATTTT. Its protein product is CATSDASGRRTDTQYF.

This clonotype has at least ten counts. This chain joins TRBV28 and TRBJ2-7; no clear D. CDR3 length: 15 residues. Germline V lookup: CDR1 MDHEN, CDR2 SYDVKM. V lost 3 bases and J 0 bases, leaving 12 bases between the germline ends. The CDR3 sequence is CASSFGASPSYEQYF. CDR3 coding DNA: TGTGCCAGCAGTTTTGGCGCAAGCCCCTCCTACGAGCAGTACTTC.

This clonotype showed up many times. CDR3 nucleotide sequence: TGTGCCAGCCTCAACAGGGCCCCCAACTATGGCTACACCTTC. Protein: CASLNRAPNYGYTF. The gene calls are TRBV6-1 and TRBJ1-2; maybe TRBD1 (6 bases). CDR1 and CDR2 from the germline V gene are MNHNS and SASEGT. Trimming removed 8 bases from V and 2 bases from J, with 15 bases in between. The CDR3 has 14 amino acids.

In its sample, this clonotype was seen many times. The chain is built from TRBV20-1 and TRBJ2-7; D remains unclear. Germline CDR1 and CDR2: DFQATT and SNEGSKA (reference sequence). The germline V and J ends were trimmed by 3 bases and 0 bases, with 9 bases remaining between them. The CDR3 loop spans 13 amino acids. CDR3 bases: TGCAGTGCTAGGCGGCCCTCCTCCTACGAGCAGTACTTC. Its protein is CSARRPSSYEQYF.

In this sample, this clonotype turned up many times. The V gene is TRBV2, the J gene TRBJ1-5; D unclear. The germline V and J ends were trimmed by 3 bases and 0 bases, with 6 bases remaining between them. Germline V lookup: CDR1 SNHLY, CDR2 FYNNEI. The CDR3 length is 14 residues. CDR3: CASSDRDSNQPQHF. Here the CDR3 DNA reads TGTGCCAGCAGTGATAGGGATAGCAATCAGCCCCAGCATTTT.

This clonotype was observed many times. This rearrangement joins TRBV6-2 or TRBV6-3 to TRBJ2-4; D ambiguous. Trimming removed 3 bases at V and 4 bases at J, with 10 bases between. The CDR3 contains 14 residues. Germline V gene lookup returns CDR1 MNHEY and CDR2 SVGEGT. CDR3 nucleotides: TGTGCCAGCAGTTATGTGCGGATGAAAAACATTCAGTACTTC. Its translation is CASSYVRMKNIQYF.